The 25 T cell receptor beta chains listed next were all sequenced from one sample in a study of lymphopenia after photon versus proton radiotherapy. Sequencing used immunoSEQ multiplex PCR; TCRdb keeps in-frame clones, though not all of them. The sample has just over 40,000 clones; about 82% are singletons. Specimen: peripheral blood, collected from a patient treated with proton-based radiotherapy. Receptor source: a woman in her 70s with pancreatic cancer. Some clones in this sample may be carry-over from other donors' samples.

The V gene is TRBV5-1, the J gene TRBJ1-2; D is possibly TRBD1 (6 bases). Trimming shortened V by 0 bases and J by 0 bases, and 9 bases separated the two germline ends. Germline values: CDR1 SGHRS, CDR2 YFSETQ. The CDR3 totals 15 residues. The CDR3 bases are TGCGCCAGCAGCTTGGACGGACAGACTAACTATGGCTACACCTTC. It is translated as CASSLDGQTNYGYTF.

The rearrangement joins TRBV5-1 to TRBJ2-7, with 7 bases matching TRBD1. CDR1 is SGHRS and CDR2 is YFSETQ in the germline V gene. The V segment lost 1 base and the J segment 2 bases; nucleotides outside the gene matches: 3. CDR3 size: 14 residues. The CDR3 sequence is CASSLSQGTYEQYF. The CDR3 DNA reads as TGCGCCAGCAGCTTGTCACAGGGGACCTACGAGCAGTACTTC.

The chain has TRBV14 and TRBJ2-5; 7 bases align to TRBD2. This CDR3 has 17 amino acids. Losses at the gene ends were 4 bases for V and 2 bases for J; bases not matched to a gene: 13. Germline assignment: CDR1 SGHDN and CDR2 FVKESK. CDR3 in amino acids: CASSRKRGGSQQETQYF. DNA for the CDR3: TGTGCCAGCAGCCGAAAGAGGGGCGGGAGTCAGCAAGAGACCCAGTACTTC.

The rearrangement joins TRBV7-3 to TRBJ2-1, with 7 bases that match TRBD2. Unmatched junction bases numbered 10, after V lost 5 bases and J lost 9 bases. There are 14 residues in the CDR3. Per the germline V gene, CDR1 is SGHTA and CDR2 is FQGTGA. The CDR3, as DNA: TGTGCCAGCAGCCCCGGACTAGTCGGGGGTGAGCAGTTCTTC. It encodes CASSPGLVGGEQFF.

J is TRBJ2-6 and V is TRBV11-2; D remains ambiguous. Germline CDR1 and CDR2: SGHAT and FQNNGV. The V and J ends lost 4 bases and 0 bases respectively, with 7 bases between them. CDR3 size: 15 residues. CDR3 region: CASSSPSSGANVLTF. The CDR3 DNA reads TGTGCCAGCAGCTCTCCTAGCTCTGGGGCCAACGTCCTGACTTTC.

This clone was seen a handful of times. The CDR3 DNA reads TGTGCCAGCTCATCGGAACTGGGATATGGCTACACCTTC. It yields the protein CASSSELGYGYTF. This rearrangement joins TRBV18 to TRBJ1-2; no clear D gene. Germline CDR1 reads KGHSH; CDR2 reads LQKENI. V dropped 5 bases and J dropped 5 bases, with 12 bases sitting between them. CDR3 length: 13 amino acids.

CDR3 coding DNA: TGTGCCAGCAGCCAGGGGACTACTAATAGTGAGCAGTTCTTC. It encodes CASSQGTTNSEQFF. This chain uses TRBV11-3 with TRBJ2-1, with D maybe TRBD2 (7 bases). This CDR3 contains 14 residues. Trimming removed 5 bases at V and 9 bases at J, with 17 bases between. The V gene's germline CDR1 is SGHNT and CDR2 YENEEA. Complete variable domain (other parts from reference TRBV11-3 and TRBJ2-1): EAGVVQSPRYKIIEKKQPVAFWCNPISGHNTLYWYLQNLGQGPELLIRYENEEAVDDSQLPKDRFSAERLKGVDSTLKIQPAELGDSAVYLCASSQGTTNSEQFFGPGTRLTVL.

The chain has TRBV29-1 and TRBJ1-5, with 7 nucleotides matching TRBD1. V shed 4 bases and J 2 bases; nucleotides not matched to a gene: 2. Germline CDR1 SQVTM, CDR2 ANQGSEA. CDR3 length equals 13 residues. Here the CDR3 reads CSVAGTGNQPQHF. The CDR3 region has the DNA TGCAGCGTTGCCGGGACAGGCAATCAGCCCCAGCATTTT.

The chain employs TRBV11-2 and TRBJ2-3; 14 positions match TRBD2. The ends lost 0 bases at V and 14 bases at J; junction bases unmatched: 10. This CDR3 comprises 16 residues. Per the germline V gene, CDR1 is SGHAT and CDR2 is FQNNGV. The CDR3 DNA is TGTGCCAGCAGCTTAGATCCGGGACTAGCGGGAGACCAAAGGTATTTT. As protein: CASSLDPGLAGDQRYF. The full variable domain, its missing parts supplied by reference TRBV11-2 and TRBJ2-3, is EAGVAQSPRYKIIEKRQSVAFWCNPISGHATLYWYQQILGQGPKLLIQFQNNGVVDDSQLPKDRFSAERLKGVDSTLKIQPAKLEDSAVYLCASSLDPGLAGDQRYFGPGTRLTVL.

The chain uses TRBV2 and TRBJ1-2; no reliable D call. The CDR3 sequence is 14 residues long. V lost 8 bases and J lost 4, with 17 bases in between. Germline CDR1 and CDR2: SNHLY and FYNNEI. The CDR3 spells CASSPRGGGYGYTF. The DNA for the CDR3 is TGTGCCAGCTCCCCACGGGGTGGAGGCTATGGCTACACCTTC.

This CDR3 reads CASSFSYEQYF. The CDR3, as DNA: TGTGCCAGCAGCTTTTCATACGAGCAGTACTTC. The V call is TRBV7-9, the J call TRBJ2-7, with D unresolved. The CDR3 is 11 residues long. Germline CDR1 and CDR2: SEHNR and FQNEAQ (reference sequence). The V gene lost 3 bases and the J gene lost 4 bases, with 4 bases spanning the gap.

This clone occurred a few times. J is TRBJ2-1 and V is TRBV2; tentative D call: TRBD1 (6 bases). From germline, CDR1 is SNHLY and CDR2 FYNNEI. The CDR3 has 15 residues. Trimming shortened V by 9 bases and J by 3 bases, and 18 bases separated the two germline ends. The CDR3 here is CASTVVRTDYNEQFF. Written as DNA, the CDR3 is TGTGCCAGTACAGTGGTCAGGACAGACTACAATGAGCAGTTCTTC.

The chain employs TRBV28 and TRBJ2-1; the D is unclear. The germline V and J ends were trimmed by 6 bases and 6 bases, with 18 bases remaining between them. There are 15 residues in the CDR3. The V gene's germline CDR1 is MDHEN and CDR2 SYDVKM. Here the CDR3 DNA reads TGTGCCAGCAGGCCGACAAGGACCCATCTCAATGAGCAGTTCTTC. Translation gives CASRPTRTHLNEQFF.

This clone was recorded once. This chain links TRBV6-4 with TRBJ2-1; 14 bases line up with TRBD2. This CDR3 has 15 amino acids. Germline V gene sequence: CDR1 MRHNA, CDR2 SNTAGT. V dropped 5 bases and J dropped 6; count of bases not matched to a gene: 3. DNA of the CDR3: TGTGCCAGCAGTAGACTAGCGGGAGGGTCCAATGAGCAGTTCTTC. Translating it yields CASSRLAGGSNEQFF.

This clone is medium-sized. The genes are TRBV29-1 and TRBJ2-7; D remains ambiguous. Germline assignment: CDR1 SQVTM and CDR2 ANQGSEA. There are 11 residues in the CDR3. With 3 bases removed from V and 3 bases from J, the gap between germline ends came to 6 bases. CDR3: CSVDSYYEQYF. In DNA, the CDR3 is TGCAGCGTTGACAGCTACTACGAGCAGTACTTC.

This chain links TRBV25-1 with TRBJ1-1; 9 bases agree with TRBD1. The CDR3 consists of 18 residues. Trimming removed 4 bases from V and 4 bases from J; junction bases left unmatched: 16. Germline CDR1 and CDR2: MGHDK and SYGVNS. CDR3 bases: TGTGCCAGCAGTGCCCCGGGACAGGGCGACTCCTGGACCACTGAAGCTTTCTTT. Protein sequence: CASSAPGQGDSWTTEAFF.

The chain carries TRBV28 and TRBJ2-6; D gene uncertain. The germline V and J ends were trimmed by 8 bases and 0 bases, with 11 bases remaining between them. Germline lookup yields CDR1 MDHEN and CDR2 SYDVKM. The CDR3 consists of 15 residues. The CDR3 protein is CASRGSFSGANVLTF. CDR3 nucleotides: TGTGCCAGCCGCGGATCCTTCTCTGGGGCCAACGTCCTGACTTTC.

The genes are TRBV5-1 and TRBJ2-6; the D call may be TRBD1 or TRBD2 (5 bases each). The CDR3 is 16 residues long. V was clipped by 3 bases and J by 1 base, with 11 bases between them. Germline V gene data show CDR1 as SGHRS and CDR2 as YFSETQ. CDR3 DNA: TGCGCCAGCAGCTCCGGGACCCAATCTGGGGCCAACGTCCTGACTTTC. This sequence encodes CASSSGTQSGANVLTF.

The rearrangement joins TRBV2 to TRBJ2-2, with D possibly being TRBD1 or TRBD2 (5 bases each). V lost 6 bases and J 6 bases, leaving 14 bases between the germline ends. The CDR3 runs 14 residues. Germline CDR1 and CDR2: SNHLY and FYNNEI. As DNA, the CDR3 is TGTGCCAGCAGGAAGGGGACGGTAGCCGGGGAGCTGTTTTTT. It codes for CASRKGTVAGELFF.

V usage is TRBV23-1 and J usage is TRBJ1-1; TRBD1 agrees at 8 bases. TRBV23-1 is flagged as an ORF with uncertain function. The CDR3 is made up of 20 amino acids. V was pared by 0 bases and J by 0 bases, with 15 bases of the junction left unmatched. In DNA form, the CDR3 reads TGCGCCAGCAGTCAATCGTCTACGGACAGGGTATCATTAATGAACACTGAAGCTTTCTTT. Translation gives CASSQSSTDRVSLMNTEAFF.

The chain uses TRBV28 and TRBJ1-3, with 7 positions matching TRBD1. This CDR3 spans 16 amino acids. J lost 2 bases, V lost 6 bases, and 10 bases had no gene match. In germline, CDR1 is MDHEN, CDR2 SYDVKM. CDR3 nucleotide sequence: TGTGCCAGCAGCCGGCGACAGGGTGTAGCTGGAAACACCATATATTTT. Translating gives CASSRRQGVAGNTIYF.

This chain connects TRBV9 to TRBJ1-6; perhaps TRBD1 as D (5 bases). The CDR3 length is 14 residues. Trimming took 4 bases from V and 9 from J, leaving 14 bases between them. CDR1 and CDR2 (germline): SGDLS, YYNGEE. The CDR3 DNA is TGTGCCAGCAGCCCCCGGGACTCTACTTCACCCCTCCACTTT. Amino acid sequence: CASSPRDSTSPLHF.

Only one count was recorded for this clone. Here the CDR3 DNA reads TGCGCCAGCAGCTTGGAAGGTGGGGCTAGCGTTAACTATGAGCAGTTCTTC. Amino acids: CASSLEGGASVNYEQFF. The rearrangement links TRBV5-1 to TRBJ2-1; D might be TRBD2 (6 bases). Trimming removed 0 bases from V and 8 bases from J, with 21 bases in between. CDR1 and CDR2 from the germline V gene are SGHRS and YFSETQ. The CDR3 has 17 amino acids.

The chain uses TRBV6-5 and TRBJ1-1, with D possibly being TRBD1 (6 bases). V dropped 10 bases and J dropped 4 bases, with 16 bases sitting between them. The CDR3 extends over 13 amino acids. Looked up from germline, CDR1 is MNHEY and CDR2 is SVGAGI. The CDR3 sequence is CANTQGGSTEAFF. Here the CDR3 DNA reads TGTGCCAACACCCAAGGGGGGAGCACTGAAGCTTTCTTT.

The chain has TRBV10-3 and TRBJ2-1; the match to TRBD2 covers 15 bases. The germline V gene has CDR1 ENHRY and CDR2 SYGVKD. V lost 2 bases, J lost 9 bases, and 2 bases stayed unmatched. The CDR3 consists of 15 residues. The CDR3 DNA follows: TGTGCCATCAGTGAGGGACTAGCGGGAGGGAGTGAGCAGTTCTTC. Encoded protein: CAISEGLAGGSEQFF.